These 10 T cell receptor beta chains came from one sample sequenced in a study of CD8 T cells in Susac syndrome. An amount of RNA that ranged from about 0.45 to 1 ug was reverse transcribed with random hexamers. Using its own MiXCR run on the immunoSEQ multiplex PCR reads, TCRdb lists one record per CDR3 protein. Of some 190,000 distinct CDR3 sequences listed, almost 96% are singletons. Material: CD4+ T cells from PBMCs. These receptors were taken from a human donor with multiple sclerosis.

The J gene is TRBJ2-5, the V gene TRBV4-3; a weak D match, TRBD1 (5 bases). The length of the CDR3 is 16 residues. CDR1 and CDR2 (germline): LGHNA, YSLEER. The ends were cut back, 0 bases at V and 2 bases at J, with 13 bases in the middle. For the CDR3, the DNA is TGCGCCAGCAGCCAAGATCTCACCAGGGCACAAGAGACCCAGTACTTC. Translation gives CASSQDLTRAQETQYF.

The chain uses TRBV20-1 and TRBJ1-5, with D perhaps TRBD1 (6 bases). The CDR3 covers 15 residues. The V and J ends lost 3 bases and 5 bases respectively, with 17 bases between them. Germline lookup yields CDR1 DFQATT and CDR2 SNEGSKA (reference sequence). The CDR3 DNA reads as TGCAGTGCTAGCGGACTTCAGGGGTTCGATCAGCCCCAGCATTTT. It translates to CSASGLQGFDQPQHF.

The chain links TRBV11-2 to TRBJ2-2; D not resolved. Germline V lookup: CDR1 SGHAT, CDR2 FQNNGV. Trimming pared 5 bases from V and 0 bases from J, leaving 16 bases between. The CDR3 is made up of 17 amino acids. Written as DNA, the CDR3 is TGTGCCAGCAGCCCCATGGGCGCGGCCGCGAACACCGGGGAGCTGTTTTTT. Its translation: CASSPMGAAANTGELFF. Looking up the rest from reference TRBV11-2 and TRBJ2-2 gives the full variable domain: EAGVAQSPRYKIIEKRQSVAFWCNPISGHATLYWYQQILGQGPKLLIQFQNNGVVDDSQLPKDRFSAERLKGVDSTLKIQPAKLEDSAVYLCASSPMGAAANTGELFFGEGSRLTVL.

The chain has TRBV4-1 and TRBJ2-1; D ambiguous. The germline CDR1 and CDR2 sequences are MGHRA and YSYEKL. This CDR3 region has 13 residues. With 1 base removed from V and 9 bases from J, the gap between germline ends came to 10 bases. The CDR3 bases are TGCGCCAGCAGCCAAGTCAGGTCGGGTGAGCAGTTCTTC. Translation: CASSQVRSGEQFF.

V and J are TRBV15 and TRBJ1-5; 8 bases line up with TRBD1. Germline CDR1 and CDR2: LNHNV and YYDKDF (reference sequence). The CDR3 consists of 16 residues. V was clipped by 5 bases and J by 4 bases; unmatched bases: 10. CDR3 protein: CATSLKTGGYNQPQHF. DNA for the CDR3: TGTGCCACCAGCCTAAAAACAGGGGGTTATAATCAGCCCCAGCATTTT. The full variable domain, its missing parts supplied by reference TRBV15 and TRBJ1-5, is DAMVIQNPRYQVTQFGKPVTLSCSQTLNHNVMYWYQQKSSQAPKLLFHYYDKDFNNEADTPDNFQSRRPNTSFCFLDIRSPGLGDTAMYLCATSLKTGGYNQPQHFGDGTRLSIL.

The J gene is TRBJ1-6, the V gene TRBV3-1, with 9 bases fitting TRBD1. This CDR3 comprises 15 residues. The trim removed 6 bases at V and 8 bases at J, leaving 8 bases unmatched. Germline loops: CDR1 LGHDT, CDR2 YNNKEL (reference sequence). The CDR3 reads CASSPGQGLDSPLHF. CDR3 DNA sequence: TGTGCCAGCAGTCCGGGACAGGGACTGGATTCACCCCTCCACTTT.

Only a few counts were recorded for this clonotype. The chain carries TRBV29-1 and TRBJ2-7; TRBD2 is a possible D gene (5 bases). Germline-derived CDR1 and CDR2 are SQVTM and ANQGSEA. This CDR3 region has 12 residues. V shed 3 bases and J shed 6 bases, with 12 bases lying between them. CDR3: CSVDRGIGEQYF. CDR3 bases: TGCAGCGTTGACCGGGGTATAGGCGAGCAGTACTTC.

The CDR3 DNA reads TGTGCCAGCAGCCTCTGGATGACGGAAGAGACCCAGTACTTC. Translated, it gives CASSLWMTEETQYF. J is TRBJ2-5 and V is TRBV7-9; D call uncertain. V gave up 5 bases and J gave up 3 bases, with 13 bases separating them. Germline values: CDR1 SEHNR, CDR2 FQNEAQ (reference sequence). CDR3 length: 14 residues.

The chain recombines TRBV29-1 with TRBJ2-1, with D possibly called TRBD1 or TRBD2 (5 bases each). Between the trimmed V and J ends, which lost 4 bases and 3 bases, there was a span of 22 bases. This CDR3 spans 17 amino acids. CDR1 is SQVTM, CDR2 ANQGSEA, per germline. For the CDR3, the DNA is TGCAGCGTTGGGGGATCAACGGGTTTTGGGGGCTACAATGAGCAGTTCTTC. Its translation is CSVGGSTGFGGYNEQFF.

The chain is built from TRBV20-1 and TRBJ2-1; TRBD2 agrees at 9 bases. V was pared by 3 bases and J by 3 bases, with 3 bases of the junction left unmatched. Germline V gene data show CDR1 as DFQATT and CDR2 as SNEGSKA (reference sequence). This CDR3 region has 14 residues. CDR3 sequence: CSARRGGLYNEQFF. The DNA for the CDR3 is TGCAGTGCTAGGCGGGGGGGCCTCTACAATGAGCAGTTCTTC.